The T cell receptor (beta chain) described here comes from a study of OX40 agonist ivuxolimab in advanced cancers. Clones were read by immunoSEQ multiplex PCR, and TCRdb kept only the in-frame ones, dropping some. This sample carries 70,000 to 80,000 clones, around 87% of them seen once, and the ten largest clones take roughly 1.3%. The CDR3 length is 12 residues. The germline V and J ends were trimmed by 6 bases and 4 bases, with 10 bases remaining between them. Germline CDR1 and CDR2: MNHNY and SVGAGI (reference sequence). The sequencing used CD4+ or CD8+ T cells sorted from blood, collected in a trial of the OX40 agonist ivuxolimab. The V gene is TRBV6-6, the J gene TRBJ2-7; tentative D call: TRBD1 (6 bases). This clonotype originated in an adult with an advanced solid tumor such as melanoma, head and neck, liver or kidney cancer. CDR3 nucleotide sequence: TGTGCCAGCAGCTCACAGGGTTACGAGCAGTACTTC. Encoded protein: CASSSQGYEQYF.